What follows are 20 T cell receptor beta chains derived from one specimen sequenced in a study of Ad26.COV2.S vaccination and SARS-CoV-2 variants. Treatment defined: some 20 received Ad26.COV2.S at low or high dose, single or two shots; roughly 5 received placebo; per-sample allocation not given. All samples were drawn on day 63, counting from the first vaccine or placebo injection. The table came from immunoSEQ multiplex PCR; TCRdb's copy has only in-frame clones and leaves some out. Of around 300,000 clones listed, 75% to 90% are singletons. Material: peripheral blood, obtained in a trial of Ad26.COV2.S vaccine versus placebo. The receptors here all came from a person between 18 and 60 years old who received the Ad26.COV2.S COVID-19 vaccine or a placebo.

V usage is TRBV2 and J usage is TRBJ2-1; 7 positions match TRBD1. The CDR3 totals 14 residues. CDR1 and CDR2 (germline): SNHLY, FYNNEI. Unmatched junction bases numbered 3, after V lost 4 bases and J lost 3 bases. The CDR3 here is CASSAWTGYNEQFF. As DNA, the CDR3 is TGTGCCAGCAGTGCTTGGACAGGCTACAATGAGCAGTTCTTC.

The CDR3: CASESWGTGTYNEQFF. The CDR3 DNA reads as TGTGCCAGCGAATCTTGGGGGACAGGGACCTACAATGAGCAGTTCTTC. The chain recombines TRBV19 with TRBJ2-1; TRBD1 aligns across 9 bases. Germline lookup yields CDR1 LNHDA and CDR2 SQIVND (reference sequence). CDR3 size: 16 residues. V was clipped by 9 bases and J by 2 bases; unmatched bases: 11.

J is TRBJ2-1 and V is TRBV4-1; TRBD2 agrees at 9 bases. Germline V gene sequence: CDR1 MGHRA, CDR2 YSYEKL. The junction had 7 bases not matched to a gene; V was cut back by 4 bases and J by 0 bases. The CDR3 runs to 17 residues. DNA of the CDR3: TGCGCCAGCAGCCTGCGCGGGGGGGAGAGCTCCTACAATGAGCAGTTCTTC. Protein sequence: CASSLRGGESSYNEQFF.

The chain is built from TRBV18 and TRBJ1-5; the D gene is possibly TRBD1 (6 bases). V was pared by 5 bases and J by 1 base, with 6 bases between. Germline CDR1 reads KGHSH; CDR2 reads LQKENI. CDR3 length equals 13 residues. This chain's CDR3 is CASSGGSNQPQHF. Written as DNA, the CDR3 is TGTGCCAGCTCAGGGGGCAGCAATCAGCCCCAGCATTTT.

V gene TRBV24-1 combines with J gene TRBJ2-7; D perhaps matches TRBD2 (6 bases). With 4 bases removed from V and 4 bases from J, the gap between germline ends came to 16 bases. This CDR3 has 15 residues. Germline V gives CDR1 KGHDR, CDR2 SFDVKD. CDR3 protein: CATSDPRRGTYEQYF. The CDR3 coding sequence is TGTGCCACCAGTGACCCCCGGCGGGGTACTTACGAGCAGTACTTC.

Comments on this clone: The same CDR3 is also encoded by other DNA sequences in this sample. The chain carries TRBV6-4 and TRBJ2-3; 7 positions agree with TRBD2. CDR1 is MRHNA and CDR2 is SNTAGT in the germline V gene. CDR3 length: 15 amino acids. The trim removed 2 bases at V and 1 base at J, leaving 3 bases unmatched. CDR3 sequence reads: CASSDPGLGTDTQYF. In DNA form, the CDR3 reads TGTGCCAGCAGTGACCCCGGACTAGGCACAGATACGCAGTATTTT.

The CDR3 reads CASSLVPARSTRDGYTF. CDR3 DNA: TGCGCCAGCAGCTTGGTCCCAGCCAGGTCGACGAGGGATGGCTACACCTTC. V is TRBV5-1 and J is TRBJ1-2; no reliable D call. Germline V gene data show CDR1 as SGHRS and CDR2 as YFSETQ. This CDR3 has 17 amino acids. The germline V and J ends were trimmed by 0 bases and 6 bases, with 21 bases remaining between them.

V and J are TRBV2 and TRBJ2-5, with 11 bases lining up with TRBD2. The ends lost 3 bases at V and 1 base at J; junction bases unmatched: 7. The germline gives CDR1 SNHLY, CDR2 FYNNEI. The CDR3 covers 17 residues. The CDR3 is CASSDWLAGGGQETQYF. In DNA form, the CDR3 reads TGTGCCAGCAGTGACTGGCTAGCGGGGGGAGGCCAAGAGACCCAGTACTTC.

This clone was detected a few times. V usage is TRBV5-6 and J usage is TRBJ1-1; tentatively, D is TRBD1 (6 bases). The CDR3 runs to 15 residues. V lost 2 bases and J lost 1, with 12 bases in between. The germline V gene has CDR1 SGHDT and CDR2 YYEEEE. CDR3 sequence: CASSFWGLRNTEAFF. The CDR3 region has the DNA TGTGCCAGCAGCTTTTGGGGGCTACGGAACACTGAAGCTTTCTTT.

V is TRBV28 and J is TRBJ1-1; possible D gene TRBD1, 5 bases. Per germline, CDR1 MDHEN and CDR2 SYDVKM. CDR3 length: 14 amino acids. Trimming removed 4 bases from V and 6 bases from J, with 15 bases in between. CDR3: CASSSGGVRAEAFF. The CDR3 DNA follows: TGTGCCAGCAGTTCGGGGGGGGTAAGGGCTGAAGCTTTCTTT.

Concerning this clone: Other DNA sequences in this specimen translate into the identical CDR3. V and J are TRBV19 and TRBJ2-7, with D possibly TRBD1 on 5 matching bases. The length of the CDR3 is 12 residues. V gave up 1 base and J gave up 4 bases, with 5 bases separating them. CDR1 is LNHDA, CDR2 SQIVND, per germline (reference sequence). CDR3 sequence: CASSIAGYEQYF. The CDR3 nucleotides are TGTGCCAGTAGTATAGCAGGGTACGAGCAGTACTTC.

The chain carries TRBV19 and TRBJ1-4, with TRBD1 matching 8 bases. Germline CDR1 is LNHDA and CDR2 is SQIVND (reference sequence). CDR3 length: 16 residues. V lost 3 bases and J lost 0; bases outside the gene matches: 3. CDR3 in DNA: TGTGCCAGTAGTATGCAGGGGGCTACAACTAATGAAAAACTGTTTTTT. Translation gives CASSMQGATTNEKLFF. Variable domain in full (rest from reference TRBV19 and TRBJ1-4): DGGITQSPKYLFRKEGQNVTLSCEQNLNHDAMYWYRQDPGQGLRLIYYSQIVNDFQKGDIAEGYSVSREKKESFPLTVTSAQKNPTAFYLCASSMQGATTNEKLFFGSGTQLSVL.

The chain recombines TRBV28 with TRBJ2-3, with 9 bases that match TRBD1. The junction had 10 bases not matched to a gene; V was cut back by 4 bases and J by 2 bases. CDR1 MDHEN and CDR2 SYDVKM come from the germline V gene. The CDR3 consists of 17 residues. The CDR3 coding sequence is TGTGCCAGCAGTTCACCCCGGGGGACAGGGTTCACAGATACGCAGTATTTT. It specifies CASSSPRGTGFTDTQYF.

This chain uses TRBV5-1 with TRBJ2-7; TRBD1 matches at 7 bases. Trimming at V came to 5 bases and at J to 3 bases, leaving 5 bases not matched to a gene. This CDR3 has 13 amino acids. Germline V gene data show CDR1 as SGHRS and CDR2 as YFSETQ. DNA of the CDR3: TGCGCCAGCAGTCACCGGACAGGCTACGAGCAGTACTTC. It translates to CASSHRTGYEQYF.

The CDR3 nucleotides are TGCGCCAGCAGCTCCAGGGGAGCTACTAGCACAGATACGCAGTATTTT. Protein product: CASSSRGATSTDTQYF. The chain uses TRBV4-3 and TRBJ2-3; possibly TRBD1 for D (6 bases). The length of the CDR3 is 16 residues. Deletions cut 5 bases from V and 0 bases from J, with 15 bases between. Germline V lookup: CDR1 LGHNA, CDR2 YSLEER.

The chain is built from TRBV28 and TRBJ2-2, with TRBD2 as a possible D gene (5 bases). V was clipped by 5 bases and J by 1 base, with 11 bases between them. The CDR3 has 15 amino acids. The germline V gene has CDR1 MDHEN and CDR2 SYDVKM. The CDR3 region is CASSLTTGNTGELFF. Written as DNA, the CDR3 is TGTGCCAGCAGTCTGACTACGGGGAACACCGGGGAGCTGTTTTTT.

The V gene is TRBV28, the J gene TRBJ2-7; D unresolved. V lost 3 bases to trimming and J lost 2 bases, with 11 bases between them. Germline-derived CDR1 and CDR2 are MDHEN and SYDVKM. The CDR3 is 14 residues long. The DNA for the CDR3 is TGTGCCAGCAGTTTTACGAGGTCTGCCTACGAGCAGTACTTC. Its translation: CASSFTRSAYEQYF.

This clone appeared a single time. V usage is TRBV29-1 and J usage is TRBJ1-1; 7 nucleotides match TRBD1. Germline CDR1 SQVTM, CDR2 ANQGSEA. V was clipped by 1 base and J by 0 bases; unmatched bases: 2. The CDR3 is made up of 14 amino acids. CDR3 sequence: CSVEAGGLNTEAFF. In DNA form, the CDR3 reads TGCAGCGTTGAAGCAGGGGGATTGAACACTGAAGCTTTCTTT.

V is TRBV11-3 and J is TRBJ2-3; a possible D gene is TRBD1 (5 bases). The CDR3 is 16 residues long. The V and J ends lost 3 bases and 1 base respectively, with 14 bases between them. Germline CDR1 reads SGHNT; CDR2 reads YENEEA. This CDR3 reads CASSLGLLGGTDTQYF. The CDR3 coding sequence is TGTGCCAGCAGCTTGGGGCTTCTAGGAGGCACAGATACGCAGTATTTT.

Written as DNA, the CDR3 is TGCGCCAGCAGCCAATTACTAGTCCATGAGCAGTTCTTC. Translating gives CASSQLLVHEQFF. The gene calls are TRBV4-3 and TRBJ2-1; TRBD2 might be the D (5 bases). Trimming left V 2 bases short and J 8 bases short, with 10 bases between. Germline assignment: CDR1 LGHNA and CDR2 YSLEER. CDR3 length equals 13 residues.